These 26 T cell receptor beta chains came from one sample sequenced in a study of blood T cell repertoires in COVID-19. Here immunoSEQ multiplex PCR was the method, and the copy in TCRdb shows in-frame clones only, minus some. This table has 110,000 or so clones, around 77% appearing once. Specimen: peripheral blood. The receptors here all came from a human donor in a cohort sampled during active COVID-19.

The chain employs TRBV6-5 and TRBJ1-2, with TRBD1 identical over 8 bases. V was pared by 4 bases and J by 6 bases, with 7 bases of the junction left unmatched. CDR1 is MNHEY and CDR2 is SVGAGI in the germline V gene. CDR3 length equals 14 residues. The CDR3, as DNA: TGTGCCAGCAGTTTAGCAGGGGGCTTCGATGGCTACACCTTC. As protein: CASSLAGGFDGYTF.

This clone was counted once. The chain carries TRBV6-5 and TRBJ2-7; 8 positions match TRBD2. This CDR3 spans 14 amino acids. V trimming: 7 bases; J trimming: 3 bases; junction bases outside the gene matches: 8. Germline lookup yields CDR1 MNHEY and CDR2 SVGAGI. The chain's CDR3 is CASTLAGSLYEQYF. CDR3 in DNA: TGTGCCAGCACCTTAGCGGGGTCCCTCTACGAGCAGTACTTC.

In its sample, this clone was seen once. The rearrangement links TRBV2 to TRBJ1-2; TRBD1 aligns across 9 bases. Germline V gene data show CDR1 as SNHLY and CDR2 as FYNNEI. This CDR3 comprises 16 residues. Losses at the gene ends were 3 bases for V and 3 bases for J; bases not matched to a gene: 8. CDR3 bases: TGTGCCAGCAGTGAGTTTCGGGACAGGGCAGACTATGGCTACACCTTC. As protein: CASSEFRDRADYGYTF.

DNA for the CDR3: TGCGCCAGCAGCACACCGGCTGCGGGTGAAAAACTGTTTTTT. Protein sequence: CASSTPAAGEKLFF. The genes are TRBV5-1 and TRBJ1-4; D is unclear. Trimming pared 4 bases from V and 7 bases from J, leaving 14 bases between. The CDR3 consists of 14 residues. Germline V CDR1 and CDR2: SGHRS, YFSETQ.

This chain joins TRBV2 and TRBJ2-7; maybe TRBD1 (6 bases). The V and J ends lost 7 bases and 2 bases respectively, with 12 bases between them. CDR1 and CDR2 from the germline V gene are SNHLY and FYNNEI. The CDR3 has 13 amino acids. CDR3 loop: CASTGTQPYEQYF. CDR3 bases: TGTGCCAGCACCGGGACACAACCCTACGAGCAGTACTTC. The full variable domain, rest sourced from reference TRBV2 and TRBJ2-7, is EPEVTQTPSHQVTQMGQEVILRCVPISNHLYFYWYRQILGQKVEFLVSFYNNEISEKSEIFDDQFSVERPDGSNFTLKIRSTKLEDSAMYFCASTGTQPYEQYFGPGTRLTVT.

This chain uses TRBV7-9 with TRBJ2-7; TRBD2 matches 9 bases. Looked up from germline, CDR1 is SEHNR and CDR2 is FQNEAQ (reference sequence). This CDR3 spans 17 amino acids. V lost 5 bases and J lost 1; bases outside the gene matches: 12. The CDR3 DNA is TGTGCCAGCAGCCCCGTTCCTGCTAGCGGGATTTCCTACGAGCAGTACTTC. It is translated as CASSPVPASGISYEQYF.

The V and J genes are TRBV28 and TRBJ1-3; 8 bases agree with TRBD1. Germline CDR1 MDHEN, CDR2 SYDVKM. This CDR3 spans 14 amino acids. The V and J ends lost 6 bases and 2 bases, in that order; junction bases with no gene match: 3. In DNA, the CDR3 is TGTGCCAGCAGGGAGACAGGGGCTGGAAACACCATATATTTT. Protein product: CASRETGAGNTIYF. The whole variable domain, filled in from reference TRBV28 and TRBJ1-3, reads DVKVTQSSRYLVKRTGEKVFLECVQDMDHENMFWYRQDPGLGLRLIYFSYDVKMKEKGDIPEGYSVSREKKERFSLILESASTNQTSMYLCASRETGAGNTIYFGEGSWLTVV.

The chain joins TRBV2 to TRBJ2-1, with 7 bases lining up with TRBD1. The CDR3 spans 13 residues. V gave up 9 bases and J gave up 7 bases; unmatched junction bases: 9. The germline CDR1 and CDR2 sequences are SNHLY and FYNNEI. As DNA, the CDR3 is TGTGCCAGGGGTAGGGCAGGGGGAAATGAGCAGTTCTTC. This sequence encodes CARGRAGGNEQFF.

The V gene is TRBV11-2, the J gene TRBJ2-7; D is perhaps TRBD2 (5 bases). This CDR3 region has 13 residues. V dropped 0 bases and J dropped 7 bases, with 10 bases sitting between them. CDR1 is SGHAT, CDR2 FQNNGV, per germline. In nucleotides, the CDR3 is TGTGCCAGCAGCTTAGACAGGACGGGGGAGCAGTACTTC. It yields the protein CASSLDRTGEQYF.

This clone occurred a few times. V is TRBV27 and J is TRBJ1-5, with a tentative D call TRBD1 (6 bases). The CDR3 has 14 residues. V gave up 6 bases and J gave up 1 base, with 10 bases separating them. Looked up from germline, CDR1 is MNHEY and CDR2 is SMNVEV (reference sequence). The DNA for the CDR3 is TGTGCCAGCAGGAGGGGGGGGAGCAATCAGCCCCAGCATTTT. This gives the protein CASRRGGSNQPQHF.

The CDR3 protein is CASSSRDRETGELFF. DNA for the CDR3: TGTGCCAGTAGTTCTAGGGACAGGGAGACCGGGGAGCTGTTTTTT. The chain is built from TRBV19 and TRBJ2-2, with 9 positions matching TRBD1. Germline CDR1 reads LNHDA; CDR2 reads SQIVND (reference sequence). The V segment lost 5 bases and the J segment 5 bases; nucleotides outside the gene matches: 6. The CDR3 runs 15 residues.

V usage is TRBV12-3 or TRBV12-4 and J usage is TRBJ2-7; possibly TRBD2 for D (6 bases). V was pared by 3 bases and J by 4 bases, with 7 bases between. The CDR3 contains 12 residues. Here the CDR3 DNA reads TGTGCCAGCAGTTTTGGGACTTACGAGCAGTACTTC. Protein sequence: CASSFGTYEQYF.

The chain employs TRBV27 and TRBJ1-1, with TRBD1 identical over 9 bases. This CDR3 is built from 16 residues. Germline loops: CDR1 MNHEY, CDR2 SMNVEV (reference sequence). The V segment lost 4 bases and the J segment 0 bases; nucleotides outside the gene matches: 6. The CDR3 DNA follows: TGTGCCAGCAGTTCGACTGGGACAGGGATGAACACTGAAGCTTTCTTT. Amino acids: CASSSTGTGMNTEAFF.

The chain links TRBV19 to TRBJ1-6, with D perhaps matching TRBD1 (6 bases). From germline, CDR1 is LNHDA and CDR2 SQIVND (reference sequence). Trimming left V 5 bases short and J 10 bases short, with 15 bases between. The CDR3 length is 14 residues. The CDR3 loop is CASSRNRDDSPLHF. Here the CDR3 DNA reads TGTGCCAGTAGTCGGAACAGGGACGACTCACCCCTCCACTTT.

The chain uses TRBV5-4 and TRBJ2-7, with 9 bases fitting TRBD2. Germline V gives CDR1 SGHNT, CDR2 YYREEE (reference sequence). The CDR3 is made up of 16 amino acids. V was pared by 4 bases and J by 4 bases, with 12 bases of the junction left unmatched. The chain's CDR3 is CASSPPIGAGGYEQYF. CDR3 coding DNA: TGTGCCAGCAGCCCCCCCATTGGAGCGGGAGGATACGAGCAGTACTTC.

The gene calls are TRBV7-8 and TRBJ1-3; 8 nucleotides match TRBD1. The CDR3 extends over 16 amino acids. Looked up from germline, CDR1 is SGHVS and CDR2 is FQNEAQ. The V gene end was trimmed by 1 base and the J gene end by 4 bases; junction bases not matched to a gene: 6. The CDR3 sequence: CASSLESGGGGNTIYF. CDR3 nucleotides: TGTGCCAGCAGCTTAGAGTCAGGGGGCGGCGGAAACACCATATATTTT.

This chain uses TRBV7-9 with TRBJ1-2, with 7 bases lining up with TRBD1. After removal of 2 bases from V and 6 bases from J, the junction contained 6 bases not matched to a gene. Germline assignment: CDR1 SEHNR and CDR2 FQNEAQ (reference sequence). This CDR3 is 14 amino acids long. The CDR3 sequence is CASSLPDRVDGYTF. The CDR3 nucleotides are TGTGCCAGCAGCTTACCCGACAGGGTCGATGGCTACACCTTC.

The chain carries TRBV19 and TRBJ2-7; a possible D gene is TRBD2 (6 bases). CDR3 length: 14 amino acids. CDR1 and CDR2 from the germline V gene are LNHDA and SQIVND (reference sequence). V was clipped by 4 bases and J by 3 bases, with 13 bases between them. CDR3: CASSSARGNYEQYF. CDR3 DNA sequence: TGTGCCAGTAGTAGCGCTCGGGGGAACTACGAGCAGTACTTC.

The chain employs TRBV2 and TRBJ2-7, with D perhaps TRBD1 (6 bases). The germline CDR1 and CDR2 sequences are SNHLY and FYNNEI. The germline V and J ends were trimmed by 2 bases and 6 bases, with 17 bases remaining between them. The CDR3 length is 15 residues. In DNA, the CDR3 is TGTGCCAGCAGTGAATTTTTTTTGGGCAGGGGCGAGCAGTACTTC. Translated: CASSEFFLGRGEQYF.

DNA for the CDR3: TGTGCCAGCAGCTCCTCTGAAGCGAATTCACCCCTCCACTTT. Its protein is CASSSSEANSPLHF. This chain uses TRBV7-9 with TRBJ1-6; D gene ambiguous. This CDR3 region has 14 residues. Germline loops: CDR1 SEHNR, CDR2 FQNEAQ (reference sequence). V was shortened by 4 bases and J by 7 bases, with 11 bases between the two germline ends.

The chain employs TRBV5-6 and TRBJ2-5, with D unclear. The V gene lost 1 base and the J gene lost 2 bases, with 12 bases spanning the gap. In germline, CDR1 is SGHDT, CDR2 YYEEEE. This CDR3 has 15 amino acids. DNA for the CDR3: TGTGCCAGCAGCTTGATCGGTGGGCCTCAAGAGACCCAGTACTTC. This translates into CASSLIGGPQETQYF.

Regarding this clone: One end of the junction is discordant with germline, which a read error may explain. CDR3: CASSESQYRLRF. The DNA of the CDR3 is TGCGCCAGCAGTGAGTCACAATACCGCTTACGCTTT. This rearrangement joins TRBV10-1 to TRBJ1-1; D is ambiguous. Germline V gives CDR1 WNHNN, CDR2 SYGVQD (reference sequence). CDR3 size: 12 residues.

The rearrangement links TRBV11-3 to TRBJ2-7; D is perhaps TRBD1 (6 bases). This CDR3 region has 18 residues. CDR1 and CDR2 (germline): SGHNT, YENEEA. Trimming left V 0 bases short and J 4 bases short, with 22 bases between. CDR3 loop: CASSLDLGGAGLEYEQYF. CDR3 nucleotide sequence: TGTGCCAGCAGCTTAGATCTTGGGGGCGCCGGGCTAGAATACGAGCAGTACTTC. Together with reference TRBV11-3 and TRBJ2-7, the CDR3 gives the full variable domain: EAGVVQSPRYKIIEKKQPVAFWCNPISGHNTLYWYLQNLGQGPELLIRYENEEAVDDSQLPKDRFSAERLKGVDSTLKIQPAELGDSAVYLCASSLDLGGAGLEYEQYFGPGTRLTVT.

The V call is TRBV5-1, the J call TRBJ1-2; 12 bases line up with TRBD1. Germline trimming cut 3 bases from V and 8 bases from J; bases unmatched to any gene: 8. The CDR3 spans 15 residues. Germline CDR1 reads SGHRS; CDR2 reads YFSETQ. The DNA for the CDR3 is TGCGCCAGCAGCTCAACCGTGGGACAGGGGGCCGGCTACACCTTC. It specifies CASSSTVGQGAGYTF.

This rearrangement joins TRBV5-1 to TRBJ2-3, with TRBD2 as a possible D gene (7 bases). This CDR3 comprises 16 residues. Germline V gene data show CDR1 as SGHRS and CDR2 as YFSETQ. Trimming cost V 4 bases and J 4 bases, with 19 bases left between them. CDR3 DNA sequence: TGCGCCAGCAGCCTAGAGGGGGGGCTCAGGGCAGATACGCAGTATTTT. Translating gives CASSLEGGLRADTQYF.

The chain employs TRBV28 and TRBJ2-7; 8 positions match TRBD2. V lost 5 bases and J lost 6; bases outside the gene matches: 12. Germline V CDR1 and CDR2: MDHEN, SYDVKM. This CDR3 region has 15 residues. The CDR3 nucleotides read TGTGCCAGCAGTGGCAGGGGCGGGAGGACGGGCGAGCAGTACTTC. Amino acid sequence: CASSGRGGRTGEQYF.